Listed below are T cell receptor beta chains from one sample, sequenced in a study of blood T cell repertoires in COVID-19. Assay used: immunoSEQ multiplex PCR; TCRdb lists only in-frame clones, some missing. The sample carries about 180,000 clones, over 80% recorded once. The sample was peripheral blood. These receptors were obtained from a woman between 35 and 50 years old with COVID-19, enrolled during active disease. Each CDR3 is given with its conserved first and last residue. The D gene is left open where the match is weak. The size field is filled for only some rows; it gives once, few, many or a size class.

V gene	clone size	D gene	J gene	CDR3 DNA	CDR3 protein
TRBV6-5	few	-	TRBJ1-3	TGTGCCAGCAGTTACTCGAGGGATATCGGAAACACCATATATTTT	CASSYSRDIGNTIYF
TRBV28	-	-	TRBJ2-7	TGTGCCAGCAGCTACCGCGGACTTTCCTCCTACGAGCAGTACTTC	CASSYRGLSSYEQYF
TRBV6-6	few	TRBD1	TRBJ1-1	TGTGCCAGCACAACAGGGGTGAACACTGAAGCTTTCTTT	CASTTGVNTEAFF
TRBV15	-	-	TRBJ1-1	TGTGCCACCAGCAGACAGGGGCCCACTGAAGCTTTCTTT	CATSRQGPTEAFF
TRBV28	-	-	TRBJ2-5	TGTGCCAGCAGTTTAATGCTGGGGAGAGAGACCCAGTACTTC	CASSLMLGRETQYF
TRBV5-6	few	-	TRBJ2-4	TGTGCCAGCAGCTTGGCCTGGCGGGGGCGGGCCAAAAACATTCAGTACTTC	CASSLAWRGRAKNIQYF
TRBV5-4	-	-	TRBJ1-4	TGTGCCAGCAGCTTGCAAGGTCAGAGAGGAGAAAAACTGTTTTTT	CASSLQGQRGEKLFF
TRBV6-5	-	TRBD2	TRBJ2-7	TGTGCCAGTAAAATGGGGGGGGAGACCTACGAGCAGTACTTC	CASKMGGETYEQYF
TRBV6-5	few	-	TRBJ1-5	TGTGCCAGCAGGGAGTCACAACGACATCAGCCCCAGCATTTT	CASRESQRHQPQHF
TRBV7-8	once	-	TRBJ1-3	TGTGCCAGCAGCGGAAGAACAGGGATAGTGAGTGGAAACACCATATATTTT	CASSGRTGIVSGNTIYF
TRBV18	-	TRBD2	TRBJ2-5	TGTGCCAGCTCACCGCTGGGGACTAGCGGGGGGGCCGTCCAAGAGACCCAGTACTTC	CASSPLGTSGGAVQETQYF
TRBV5-6	-	-	TRBJ2-5	TGTGCCAGCAGCTCCAACGGGATCGCAGAGACCCAGTACTTC	CASSSNGIAETQYF
TRBV6-6	-	TRBD2	TRBJ2-2	TGTGCCAGCAGATTATTAGCGGGTAACACCGGGGAGCTGTTTTTT	CASRLLAGNTGELFF
TRBV5-4	-	TRBD1	TRBJ1-2	TGTGCCAGCAGCTCAACCTTGGGGACAGGGGATGGCTACACCTTC	CASSSTLGTGDGYTF
TRBV19	-	TRBD1	TRBJ2-5	TGTGCCAGTAGTTTCCGGGACAGGGATTCGACCCAGTACTTC	CASSFRDRDSTQYF
TRBV19	few	TRBD1	TRBJ1-2	TGTGCCAGTGGACAGGGGACCGGCGGCGGCTACACCTTC	CASGQGTGGGYTF
TRBV28	-	TRBD1	TRBJ1-1	TGTGCCAGCAACAGGGGGGGGATTAACACTGAAGCTTTCTTT	CASNRGGINTEAFF
TRBV30	-	-	TRBJ2-3	TGTGCCTGCTGGACTTTGAGGCGGGACACAGATACGCAGTATTTT	CACWTLRRDTDTQYF
TRBV7-9	-	-	TRBJ1-1	TGTGCCAGCAGCTTAAGCCTAGGGGGAGCTTTCTTT	CASSLSLGGAFF
TRBV27	-	-	TRBJ1-3	TGTGCCAGCAGTTCCAGGGCCTCTGGAAACACCATATATTTT	CASSSRASGNTIYF
TRBV6-5	-	TRBD2	TRBJ2-3	TGTGCCAGCAGCCGGACTAGCGGGTCAAAAGATACGCAGTATTTT	CASSRTSGSKDTQYF
TRBV5-1	-	-	TRBJ1-4	TGCGCCAGCAGGGAAGGGTCGGGATTTGAAAAACTGTTTTTT	CASREGSGFEKLFF
TRBV4-2	-	-	TRBJ1-2	TGTGCCAGCAGCTCGGTGGCCGCGGACTATGGCTACACCTTC	CASSSVAADYGYTF
TRBV25-1	-	-	TRBJ2-7	TGTGCCAGCTTTGGTGGGCGAGCCGGCTCCTACGAGCAGTACTTC	CASFGGRAGSYEQYF
TRBV19	-	-	TRBJ1-2	TGTGCCAGTAACCCCGCGTCTGGCTATGGCTACACCTTC	CASNPASGYGYTF
TRBV6-1	-	TRBD1	TRBJ1-2	TGTGCCAGCAGAGAAGGACAGGGGGGATATGGCTACACCTTC	CASREGQGGYGYTF
TRBV2	-	-	TRBJ1-4	TGTGCCAGCAGTGCGGTAGGGACTCCGAATGAAAAACTGTTTTTT	CASSAVGTPNEKLFF
TRBV7-9	medium-sized	TRBD1	TRBJ1-1	TGTGCCAGCAGCTTAGGGACAGGGGGCGACACTGAAGCTTTCTTT	CASSLGTGGDTEAFF
TRBV10-2	-	-	TRBJ1-1	TGCGCCAGCGAACCTCCCGGGACACCGAACACTGAAGCTTTCTTT	CASEPPGTPNTEAFF
TRBV7-8	-	TRBD1	TRBJ2-7	TGTGCCAGCAGCCACCTGGGACAGGAGTCCTACGAGCAGTACTTC	CASSHLGQESYEQYF
TRBV6-5	-	-	TRBJ1-2	TGTGCCAGCAGCCTCACAGGGAACGGCTACACCTTC	CASSLTGNGYTF
TRBV2	-	-	TRBJ1-5	TGTGCCAGCAGTACCAAGCGGGAGGGGCAGCCCCAGCATTTT	CASSTKREGQPQHF
TRBV5-1	-	TRBD2	TRBJ2-3	TGCGCCAGCAGCTTGCTAGCGGGAGGGCCCTCCAGAGATACGCAGTATTTT	CASSLLAGGPSRDTQYF
TRBV7-8	-	-	TRBJ2-3	TGTGCCAGCAGCTTAGGTATAGGCACAGATACGCAGTATTTT	CASSLGIGTDTQYF
TRBV2	-	-	TRBJ1-2	TGTGCCAGCAGACCCTTGACAGGCGATTCCTATGGCTACACCTTC	CASRPLTGDSYGYTF
TRBV5-1	many	TRBD1	TRBJ1-1	TGCGCCAGCAGCTTCACAGGGGAGAACACTGAAGCTTTCTTT	CASSFTGENTEAFF
TRBV29-1	-	-	TRBJ1-1	TGCAGCGTTGAAGATCCACACGTCGCGGGAGCTTTCTTT	CSVEDPHVAGAFF
TRBV3-1/TRBV3-2	-	TRBD1	TRBJ1-1	TGTGCCAGCAGCCAACCGACAGGGGTCCCTGAAGCTTTCTTT	CASSQPTGVPEAFF
TRBV7-8	-	-	TRBJ1-5	TGTGCCAGCAGCTTAGTAGCGGGGGTTCAGCCCCAGCATTTT	CASSLVAGVQPQHF
TRBV5-1	-	-	TRBJ2-1	TGCGCCAGCAGCTTGGACAGAACCTCCTACAATGAGCAGTTCTTC	CASSLDRTSYNEQFF
TRBV6-8	-	TRBD1	TRBJ2-3	TGTGCCAGCAATAGAAACCGGGACAGGGTAACAGATACGCAGTATTTT	CASNRNRDRVTDTQYF